This entry describes one T cell receptor (beta chain). Its antigen remains undetermined. Qualities for individual bases were not recorded, and no much larger clone is one base off. V lost 5 bases and J lost 2 bases; the stretch between them is 20 bases long. Per the germline V gene (reference sequence), SGHKS is the CDR1 and YYEKEE is the CDR2. From its cysteine to its phenylalanine, the CDR3 spans 16 amino acids. This entry keeps only the CDR3 DNA: 48 bases, framed from base 1. TCRbeta CDR3 regions were amplified from genomic DNA using the immunoSEQ Assay, a bias-controlled multiplex PCR. The original methods were these. Within the assay, amplification of reference gene primers was used to estimate how many nucleated cells each sample contained. To quantify the absolute abundance of each unique TCRbeta CDR3 rearrangement, sequence reads were collapsed and filtered. For each sample, productive Simpson clonality was calculated as the square root of Simpson's diversity index over productive rearrangements. TCRdb took over this immuneACCESS table, retaining in-frame rearrangements with V and J assigned. Such tables are incomplete; in checked studies, under half of the missing clones stem from an unresolved V gene, and the remainder is unexplained. The V and J calls and clone size are taken from that table; D and trimming were inferred from the DNA. Within this sample are roughly 250,000 clones, with approximately 89% of them counted one time only. Around 3% of the sample is in the top ten clones.

Participants in the prospective study were enrolled through a virtual design, were aged about 18 to 100 years, and lived in approximately 25 United States geographic areas. In the prospective study, participants were assigned to cohorts based on the clinical history participants reported in a screening survey and a study questionnaire. Exposed participants were defined as having been in contact with someone with a PCR-confirmed or clinician-diagnosed COVID-19 case within 2 weeks of study entry. In the prospective study, whole blood, serum and a nasopharyngeal or oropharyngeal swab were collected from each participant by mobile phlebotomists. Additional blood draws and questionnaires over an approximately two-month period could optionally be provided by prospective study participants. Before DNA extraction, blood samples from the prospective study were shipped at room temperature or frozen. The data stem from a study of blood T cell repertoires in COVID-19 (TCRdb year 2020). With respect to the entire study: Collaborator samples came from the United States, Italy and Spain and covered acute and convalescent phases of COVID-19. The material from the prospective study consisted of cDNA or gDNA derived from T cells, B-cell-depleted T cells, or PBMCs. Subjects who had been exposed to COVID-19, were actively infected with it, or had recovered from it provided the deeply sampled blood TCRbeta repertoires that made up the dataset. The repertoires were released in a freely available public database intended as a resource for research on the immune response to SARS-CoV-2. The samples were drawn from the first 160 participants of the ongoing ImmuneRACE study and from 1,200 or so subjects provided by 6 global collaborators. The sample metadata nearly always contained a de-identified subject ID, COVID-19 status, age in years and sex. Where HLA class I and class II types were available, the types were taken from metadata supplied by the sample provider, not from assay-based typing. Study-wide findings and limitations: How much clinical and demographic metadata was included differed by source and by participant, and the metadata was provided uncurated.

The receptor comes from a woman between 40 and 50 years old who had been exposed to COVID-19. Sequencing input: PBMCs or T cells enriched from blood (not recorded which). Recombination joined TRBV5-5 with TRBJ2-7; TRBD1 is a weak D gene call, 6 bases matching. CDR3 loop: CASRPSTGLQAYEQYF. The nucleotide sequence is given as TGTGCCAGCAGGCCTTCCACAGGGTTACAGGCCTACGAGCAGTACTTC.